This T cell receptor beta chain was sequenced in a study of cytomegalovirus exposure and HLA in healthy donors. This CDR3 comprises 15 residues. V dropped 8 bases and J dropped 0; count of bases not matched to a gene: 8. CDR1 MDHEN and CDR2 SYDVKM come from the germline V gene. Only in-frame clones appear in the TCRdb table, and some are missing; sequencing was by immunoSEQ multiplex PCR. Of 150,000 to 160,000 clones in the sample, roughly 86% were seen once. Findings and limits, study-wide: The study labeled approximately 150 TCR beta chains cytomegalovirus-associated. Reported performance of the classifier showed diagnosis of cytomegalovirus status with high specificity and sensitivity.

As to this clone: Its antigen remains unidentified.

The sequencing sample was made of PBMCs. The TCR comes from a human donor in good health. The genes are TRBV28 and TRBJ1-1; 8 bases line up with TRBD1. The CDR3 here is CASERQGSMNTEAFF. CDR3 in DNA: TGTGCCAGCGAAAGACAGGGGTCGATGAACACTGAAGCTTTCTTT.